What follows are 5 T cell receptor beta chains derived from one specimen sequenced in a study of cytomegalovirus exposure and HLA in healthy donors. With 60 Vbeta and 13 Jbeta primers, the PCR was carried out. Sequencing used immunoSEQ multiplex PCR; TCRdb keeps in-frame clones, though not all of them. The sample has under 300,000 clones, approximately 81% seen once; the top ten hold almost 8%. The sequenced sample consisted of PBMCs. Receptors originate from a woman aged 55-69 years in good health and CMV-seropositive.

The chain combines TRBV7-7 with TRBJ2-1; 8 nucleotides agree with TRBD2. The CDR3 is made up of 13 amino acids. Trimming at V came to 4 bases and at J to 8 bases, leaving 4 bases not matched to a gene. Per the germline V gene, CDR1 is SSHAT and CDR2 is FNYEAQ (reference sequence). The CDR3 bases are TGTGCCAGCAGCTCGGGACTAGAGGATGAGCAGTTCTTC. Its protein product is CASSSGLEDEQFF.

V gene TRBV14 combines with J gene TRBJ1-4, with unresolved D. This CDR3 has 13 amino acids. With 1 base removed from V and 8 bases from J, the gap between germline ends came to 8 bases. In germline, CDR1 is SGHDN, CDR2 FVKESK. In DNA form, the CDR3 reads TGTGCCAGCAGCCAAGGCCAGGCCGAAAAACTGTTTTTT. Translating gives CASSQGQAEKLFF.

This clone has more than one count but fewer than ten. J is TRBJ2-5 and V is TRBV15; the D is unclear. The length of the CDR3 is 12 residues. With 0 bases removed from V and 3 bases from J, the gap between germline ends came to 2 bases. Per the germline V gene, CDR1 is LNHNV and CDR2 is YYDKDF (reference sequence). CDR3 DNA: TGTGCCACCAGCAGAGATAAAGAGACCCAGTACTTC. Translated, it gives CATSRDKETQYF.

This clone was found once. The V call is TRBV27, the J call TRBJ1-2, with 8 positions matching TRBD1. The length of the CDR3 is 14 residues. Germline lookup yields CDR1 MNHEY and CDR2 SMNVEV (reference sequence). J lost 8 bases, V lost 0 bases, and 5 bases had no gene match. The chain's CDR3 is CASSLSRQGTGYTF. The DNA for the CDR3 is TGTGCCAGCAGTTTATCGAGACAGGGGACGGGCTACACCTTC.

The chain combines TRBV4-2 with TRBJ2-1, with 10 positions matching TRBD2. The CDR3 is 17 amino acids. Germline CDR1 LGHNA, CDR2 YNFKEQ. V shed 0 bases and J 7 bases; nucleotides not matched to a gene: 9. Written as DNA, the CDR3 is TGTGCCAGCAGCCAAGATGCTCTAGCGGGAGTTCGGAATGAGCAGTTCTTC. This translates into CASSQDALAGVRNEQFF.